This TCR beta chain was found in a study of blood T cell repertoires in COVID-19. Clones were sequenced by immunoSEQ multiplex PCR, and TCRdb holds only the in-frame ones, with some missing. This sample has hundreds of thousands of clones, with approximately 90% found just once. Germline CDR1 MNHEY, CDR2 SVGAGI. This CDR3 region has 15 residues. V gave up 3 bases and J gave up 4 bases; unmatched junction bases: 7. A single count supports this clone. The material sequenced was PBMCs or T cells enriched from blood (not recorded which). The V gene is TRBV6-5, the J gene TRBJ1-1; 8 nucleotides match TRBD1. This TCR was sampled from a middle-aged man who had been exposed to COVID-19. The CDR3 nucleotides read TGTGCCAGCAGTTATCGTCAGGGGGCAAGCACTGAAGCTTTCTTT. Amino acids: CASSYRQGASTEAFF.